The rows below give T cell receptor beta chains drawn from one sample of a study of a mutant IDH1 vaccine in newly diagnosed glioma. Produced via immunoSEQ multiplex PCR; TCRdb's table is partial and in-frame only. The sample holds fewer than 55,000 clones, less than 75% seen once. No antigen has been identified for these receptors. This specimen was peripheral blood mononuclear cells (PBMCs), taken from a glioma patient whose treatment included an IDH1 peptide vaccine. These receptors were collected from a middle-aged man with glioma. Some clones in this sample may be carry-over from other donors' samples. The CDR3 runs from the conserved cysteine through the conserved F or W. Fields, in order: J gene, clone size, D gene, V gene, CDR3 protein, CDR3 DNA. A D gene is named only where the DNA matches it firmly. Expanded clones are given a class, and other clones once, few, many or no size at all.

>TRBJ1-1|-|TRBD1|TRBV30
CAWSVATGGTEAFF
TGTGCCTGGAGTGTTGCGACAGGGGGCACTGAAGCTTTCTTT
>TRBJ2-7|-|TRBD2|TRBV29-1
CSVGARAGGPSSYEQYF
TGCAGCGTGGGCGCGAGAGCGGGGGGCCCTAGCTCCTACGAGCAGTACTTC
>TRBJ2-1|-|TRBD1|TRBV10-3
CAKGQAPNEQFF
TGTGCCAAGGGACAGGCGCCCAATGAGCAGTTCTTC
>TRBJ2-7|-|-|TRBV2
CASSLRGTYEQYF
TGTGCCAGCAGCCTTAGGGGGACCTACGAGCAGTACTTC
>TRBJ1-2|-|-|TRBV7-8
CASSPTGDGYTF
TGTGCCAGCAGCCCGACGGGGGATGGCTACACCTTC
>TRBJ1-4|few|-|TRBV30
CAWSGGAVGEKLFF
TGTGCCTGGAGTGGAGGGGCAGTGGGAGAAAAACTGTTTTTT
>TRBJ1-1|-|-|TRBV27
CASSLSTAVGTEAFF
TGTGCCAGCAGTTTATCGACAGCCGTGGGCACTGAAGCTTTCTTT
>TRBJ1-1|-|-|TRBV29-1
CSVPLDSQVVVF
TGCAGCGTCCCCCTTGACAGCCAGGTGGTGGTCTTT
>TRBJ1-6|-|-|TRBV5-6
CASSSYSYNSPLHF
TGTGCCAGCAGCAGTTACTCCTATAATTCACCCCTCCACTTT
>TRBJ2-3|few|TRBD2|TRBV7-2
CACGGGSTDTQYF
TGTGCCTGTGGCGGGGGAAGCACAGATACGCAGTATTTT